This TCR beta chain was obtained from a study of T-cell reconstitution after alpha-beta-depleted transplantation in children. With regard to this clonotype: The antigen is not known. A junction boundary mismatches the germline segment, possibly from a read error.

A library of TCRbeta sequences, prepared with unique molecular identifiers, was generated. Via MiXCR, TCRdb re-called the PCR reads, giving one row per CDR3 protein. The sample lists some 180,000 distinct CDR3 sequences; roughly 7% were seen once. Broader study findings: T-cell counts and diversity were attributed mostly to newly produced T cells one year after transplant. Approximately two months post-transplant, alpha-beta T cells reportedly originated from several hundred expanded graft clones. Some patients' high day-60 TCRbeta diversity was traced to surviving recipient T cells and thymic progenitors.

The CDR3 extends over 12 amino acids. Per the germline V gene, CDR1 is SGHDN and CDR2 is FVKESK. The sample consisted of PBMCs, taken before TCRalphabeta/CD19-depleted stem cell transplant. The gene calls are TRBV14 and TRBJ2-3; tentatively, D is TRBD1 (6 bases). This TCR was recovered from a boy aged 2-9 years with acute lymphoblastic leukemia, due to receive a stem cell transplant. The CDR3 DNA follows: TGTGCCAGCAGACAAGGGGGAGATACGCAGTATTTT. As protein: CASRQGGDTQYF.